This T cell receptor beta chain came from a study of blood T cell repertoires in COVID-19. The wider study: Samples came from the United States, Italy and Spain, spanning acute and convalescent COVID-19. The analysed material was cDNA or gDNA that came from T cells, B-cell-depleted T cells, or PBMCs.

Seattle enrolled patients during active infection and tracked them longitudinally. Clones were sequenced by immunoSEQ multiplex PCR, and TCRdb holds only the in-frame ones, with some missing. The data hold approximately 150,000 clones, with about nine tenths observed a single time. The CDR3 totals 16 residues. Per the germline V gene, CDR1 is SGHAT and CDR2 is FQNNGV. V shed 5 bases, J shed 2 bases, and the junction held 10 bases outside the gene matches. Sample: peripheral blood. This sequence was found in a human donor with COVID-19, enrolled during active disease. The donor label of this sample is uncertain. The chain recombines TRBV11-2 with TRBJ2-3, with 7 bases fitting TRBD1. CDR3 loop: CASSPVKDRFTDTQYF. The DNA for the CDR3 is TGTGCCAGCAGCCCGGTGAAGGACAGGTTCACAGATACGCAGTATTTT.